Following are 22 T cell receptor beta chains from one sample sequenced in a study of radiotherapy plus CTLA-4 blockade in lung cancer. Data came from immunoSEQ multiplex PCR; TCRdb stores just in-frame clones and leaves some out. This table holds approximately 72,000 clones, about 80% found once. Sequenced here: peripheral blood, sampled from a patient treated with radiotherapy plus ipilimumab. These receptors originate from a human donor with non-small cell lung cancer who had a complete response to radiotherapy plus ipilimumab.

The V call is TRBV5-5, the J call TRBJ1-5; D possibly corresponds to TRBD1 (6 bases). Trimming removed 3 bases at V and 3 bases at J, with 10 bases between. The CDR3 runs to 14 residues. The germline gives CDR1 SGHKS, CDR2 YYEKEE (reference sequence). CDR3 region: CASSWGANNQPQHF. The CDR3 bases are TGTGCCAGCAGCTGGGGGGCTAACAATCAGCCCCAGCATTTT.

The J gene is TRBJ1-2, the V gene TRBV10-2; TRBD1 matches at 9 bases. Germline trimming cut 6 bases from V and 7 bases from J; bases unmatched to any gene: 12. The CDR3 length is 15 residues. The germline CDR1 and CDR2 sequences are WSHSY and SAAADI. Here the CDR3 reads CASSERDREFFGYTF. The CDR3 nucleotides read TGCGCCAGCAGCGAAAGGGACAGGGAATTTTTTGGCTACACCTTC.

This chain joins TRBV25-1 and TRBJ2-1; no definite D call. Trimming shortened V by 3 bases and J by 12 bases, and 15 bases separated the two germline ends. This CDR3 is 13 amino acids long. Germline V lookup: CDR1 MGHDK, CDR2 SYGVNS. The CDR3 DNA sequence: TGTGCCAGCAGTGACCCCCCCCCGAGTAGGCAGTTCTTC. Translated: CASSDPPPSRQFF.

This rearrangement joins TRBV28 to TRBJ1-2; the match to TRBD1 covers 7 bases. Germline-derived CDR1 and CDR2 are MDHEN and SYDVKM. The CDR3 runs 13 residues. V trimming: 2 bases; J trimming: 7 bases; junction bases outside the gene matches: 4. The chain's CDR3 is CASSLMTGSGYTF. The CDR3 DNA sequence: TGTGCCAGCAGTTTAATGACAGGGAGTGGCTACACCTTC.

The V and J genes are TRBV10-3 and TRBJ2-3; D gene unclear. This CDR3 comprises 11 residues. V lost 8 bases, J lost 2 bases, and 5 bases lay in between. CDR1 and CDR2 (germline): ENHRY, SYGVKD. The CDR3 nucleotides are TGTGCCATCGCTTCCACAGATACGCAGTATTTT. Residues: CAIASTDTQYF.

V usage is TRBV27 and J usage is TRBJ1-5; no definite D call. CDR1 and CDR2 (germline): MNHEY, SMNVEV (reference sequence). This CDR3 has 15 residues. Trimming cost V 5 bases and J 4 bases, with 15 bases left between them. Written as DNA, the CDR3 is TGTGCCAGCAGTCCCGACTGGGAGGCAAATCAGCCCCAGCATTTT. It translates to CASSPDWEANQPQHF.

The chain joins TRBV20-1 to TRBJ1-2; D is possibly TRBD1 (6 bases). The germline V and J ends were trimmed by 1 base and 9 bases, with 9 bases remaining between them. CDR1 and CDR2 (germline): DFQATT, SNEGSKA (reference sequence). CDR3 length equals 11 residues. The CDR3 is CSARADRSYTF. CDR3 coding DNA: TGCAGTGCTAGAGCCGACAGGAGCTACACCTTC.

The gene calls are TRBV6-5 and TRBJ2-2; possibly TRBD1 or TRBD2 for D (5 bases each). The germline CDR1 and CDR2 sequences are MNHEY and SVGAGI. V lost 2 bases and J lost 7, with 11 bases in between. This CDR3 comprises 14 residues. CDR3 in amino acids: CASSYGADYGELFF. The CDR3 nucleotides are TGTGCCAGCAGTTACGGGGCAGACTACGGGGAGCTGTTTTTT.

J is TRBJ1-3 and V is TRBV5-1, with no clear D. Trimming pared 1 base from V and 0 bases from J, leaving 8 bases between. From germline, CDR1 is SGHRS and CDR2 YFSETQ. The CDR3 sequence is 15 residues long. The CDR3, as DNA: TGCGCCAGCAGCTTGATTCCTAGCTCTGGAAACACCATATATTTT. Encoded protein: CASSLIPSSGNTIYF.

The rearrangement links TRBV19 to TRBJ1-2; 9 positions agree with TRBD1. V shed 3 bases, J shed 4 bases, and the junction held 12 bases outside the gene matches. Germline V gives CDR1 LNHDA, CDR2 SQIVND (reference sequence). The CDR3 extends over 17 amino acids. CDR3 in DNA: TGTGCCAGTAGTATCGGTACTTGGGGACAGGGAGGCTATGGCTACACCTTC. Protein: CASSIGTWGQGGYGYTF.

The chain employs TRBV7-2 and TRBJ1-2; D is unclear. The V gene lost 2 bases and the J gene lost 2 bases, with 18 bases spanning the gap. The germline V gene encodes CDR1 SGHTA and CDR2 FQGNSA. CDR3 length: 17 amino acids. The CDR3 protein is CASSLYNLSPRNYGYTF. The CDR3 bases are TGTGCCAGCAGCTTATATAACTTGTCCCCTCGGAACTATGGCTACACCTTC. Full variable domain (outside the CDR3, taken from reference TRBV7-2 and TRBJ1-2): GAGVSQSPSNKVTEKGKDVELRCDPISGHTALYWYRQSLGQGLEFLIYFQGNSAPDKSGLPSDRFSAERTGGSVSTLTIQRTQQEDSAVYLCASSLYNLSPRNYGYTFGSGTRLTVV.

This sequence joins TRBV2 and TRBJ1-1, with 9 bases lining up with TRBD1. With V trimmed by 5 bases and J by 1 base, 2 bases remained unmatched. Germline CDR1 SNHLY, CDR2 FYNNEI. This CDR3 is built from 14 residues. This chain's CDR3 is CASSLTGGNTEAFF. The CDR3 nucleotides read TGTGCCAGCAGTTTGACAGGGGGGAACACTGAAGCTTTCTTT.

The V call is TRBV27, the J call TRBJ2-7; 9 positions agree with TRBD2. This CDR3 has 15 residues. CDR1 MNHEY and CDR2 SMNVEV come from the germline V gene (reference sequence). The V gene end was trimmed by 2 bases and the J gene end by 2 bases; junction bases not matched to a gene: 4. Here the CDR3 reads CASSLRAGGTYEQYV. The CDR3 coding sequence is TGTGCCAGCAGTTTAAGAGCGGGAGGTACCTACGAGCAGTACGTC.

The chain has TRBV20-1 and TRBJ2-5; D uncertain. Germline-derived CDR1 and CDR2 are DFQATT and SNEGSKA (reference sequence). CDR3 size: 11 residues. V lost 7 bases and J lost 4, with 10 bases in between. CDR3 bases: TGCAGTGGGCGGACGGGAGAGACCCAGTACTTC. Translated, it gives CSGRTGETQYF.

Only one count was recorded for this clone. The chain recombines TRBV7-2 with TRBJ2-2; weak D call: TRBD2 (5 bases). This CDR3 region has 16 residues. CDR1 SGHTA and CDR2 FQGNSA come from the germline V gene. With 4 bases removed from V and 4 bases from J, the gap between germline ends came to 16 bases. The CDR3 here is CASSSEVGVLTGELFF. CDR3 DNA sequence: TGTGCCAGCAGCTCAGAGGTGGGAGTTCTCACCGGGGAGCTGTTTTTT.

Points on this clone: Other DNA sequences in this specimen translate into the identical CDR3. The rearrangement uses TRBV9 and TRBJ1-1, with 7 positions matching TRBD1. The CDR3 runs 14 residues. The V segment lost 0 bases and the J segment 4 bases; nucleotides outside the gene matches: 3. Germline V lookup: CDR1 SGDLS, CDR2 YYNGEE. The CDR3 sequence is CASSVGPGGTEAFF. CDR3 in DNA: TGTGCCAGCAGCGTAGGGCCAGGGGGCACTGAAGCTTTCTTT.

The chain couples TRBV6-6 to TRBJ2-3; unclear D gene. Trimming pared 0 bases from V and 0 bases from J, leaving 10 bases between. Per the germline V gene, CDR1 is MNHNY and CDR2 is SVGAGI (reference sequence). This CDR3 spans 16 amino acids. The CDR3 region is CASSYSNTVSTDTQYF. The CDR3 DNA follows: TGTGCCAGCAGTTACTCGAATACGGTTAGCACAGATACGCAGTATTTT.

The CDR3 sequence is CAAQGANEKLFF. CDR3 sequence (DNA): TGTGCCGCACAGGGAGCTAATGAAAAACTGTTTTTT. The rearrangement uses TRBV7-9 and TRBJ1-4; D is perhaps TRBD1 (6 bases). V was cut by 11 bases and J by 3 bases, with 10 bases left in between. CDR3 length: 12 residues. CDR1 and CDR2 (germline): SEHNR, FQNEAQ (reference sequence).

The gene calls are TRBV7-9 and TRBJ1-4, with 7 bases that match TRBD1. V shed 1 base, J shed 8 bases, and the junction held 1 base outside the gene matches. Per germline, CDR1 SEHNR and CDR2 FQNEAQ (reference sequence). The CDR3 is 13 amino acids. DNA of the CDR3: TGTGCCAGCAGCTTAGAGGGACAGGAAAAACTGTTTTTT. This sequence encodes CASSLEGQEKLFF. Complete variable domain (other parts from reference TRBV7-9 and TRBJ1-4): DTGVSQNPRHKITKRGQNVTFRCDPISEHNRLYWYRQTLGQGPEFLTYFQNEAQLEKSRLLSDRFSAERPKGSFSTLEIQRTEQGDSAMYLCASSLEGQEKLFFGSGTQLSVL.

This rearrangement joins TRBV28 to TRBJ1-2; TRBD1 matches at 7 bases. CDR1 is MDHEN and CDR2 is SYDVKM in the germline V gene. Losses at the gene ends were 2 bases for V and 4 bases for J; bases not matched to a gene: 1. This CDR3 is built from 13 residues. The CDR3 spells CASSLQGVYGYTF. DNA of the CDR3: TGTGCCAGCAGTTTACAGGGGGTCTATGGCTACACCTTC.

V is TRBV6-1 and J is TRBJ1-4; no clear D gene. Deletions cut 1 base from V and 6 bases from J, with 21 bases between. The germline V gene has CDR1 MNHNS and CDR2 SASEGT. The CDR3 extends over 18 amino acids. The CDR3 bases are TGTGCCAGCAGTGAAGAGAGTTACTCTAGCTGGGAGGATGAAAAACTGTTTTTT. This encodes CASSEESYSSWEDEKLFF.

The V call is TRBV6-5, the J call TRBJ2-7; 9 bases match TRBD2. The CDR3 is 15 residues long. Germline loops: CDR1 MNHEY, CDR2 SVGAGI. The junction had 3 bases not matched to a gene; V was cut back by 0 bases and J by 3 bases. CDR3 in amino acids: CASSYSRLAVYEQYV. CDR3 DNA: TGTGCCAGCAGTTACTCGAGACTAGCGGTCTACGAGCAGTACGTC.